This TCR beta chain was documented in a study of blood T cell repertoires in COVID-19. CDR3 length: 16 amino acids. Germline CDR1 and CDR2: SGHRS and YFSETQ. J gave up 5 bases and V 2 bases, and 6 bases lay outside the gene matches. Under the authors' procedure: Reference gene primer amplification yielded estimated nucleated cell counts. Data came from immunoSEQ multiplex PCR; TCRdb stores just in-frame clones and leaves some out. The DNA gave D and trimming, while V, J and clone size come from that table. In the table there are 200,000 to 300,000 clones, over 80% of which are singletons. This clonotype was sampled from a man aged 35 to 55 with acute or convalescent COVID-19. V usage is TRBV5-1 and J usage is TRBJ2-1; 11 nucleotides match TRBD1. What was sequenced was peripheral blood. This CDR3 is CASSFAWDRGNNEQFF. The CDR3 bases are TGCGCCAGCAGCTTCGCCTGGGACAGGGGGAACAATGAGCAGTTCTTC.